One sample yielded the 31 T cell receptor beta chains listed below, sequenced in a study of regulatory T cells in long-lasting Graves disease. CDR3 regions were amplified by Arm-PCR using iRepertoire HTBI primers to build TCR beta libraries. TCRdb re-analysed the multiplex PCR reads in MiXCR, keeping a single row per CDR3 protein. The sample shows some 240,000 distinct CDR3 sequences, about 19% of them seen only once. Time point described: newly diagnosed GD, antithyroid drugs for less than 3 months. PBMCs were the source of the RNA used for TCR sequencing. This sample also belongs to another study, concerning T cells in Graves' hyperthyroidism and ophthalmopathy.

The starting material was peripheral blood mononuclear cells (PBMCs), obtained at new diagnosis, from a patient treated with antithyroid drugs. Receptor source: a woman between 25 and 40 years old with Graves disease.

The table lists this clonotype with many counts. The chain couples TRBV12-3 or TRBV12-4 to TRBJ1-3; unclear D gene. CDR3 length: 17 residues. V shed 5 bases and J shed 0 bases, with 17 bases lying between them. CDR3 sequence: CASSPELNPSSGNTIYF. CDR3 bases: TGTGCCAGCAGTCCGGAGCTAAATCCCAGCTCTGGAAACACCATATATTTT.

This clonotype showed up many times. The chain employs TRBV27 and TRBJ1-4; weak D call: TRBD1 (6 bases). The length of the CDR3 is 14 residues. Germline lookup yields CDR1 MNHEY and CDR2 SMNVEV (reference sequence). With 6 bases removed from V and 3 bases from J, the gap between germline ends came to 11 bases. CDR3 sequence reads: CASRLTGSNEKLFF. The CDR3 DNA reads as TGTGCCAGCAGATTGACAGGTTCTAATGAAAAACTGTTTTTT. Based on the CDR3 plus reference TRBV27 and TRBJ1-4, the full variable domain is EAQVTQNPRYLITVTGKKLTVTCSQNMNHEYMSWYRQDPGLGLRQIYYSMNVEVTDKGDVPEGYKVSRKEKRNFPLILESPSPNQTSLYFCASRLTGSNEKLFFGSGTQLSVL.

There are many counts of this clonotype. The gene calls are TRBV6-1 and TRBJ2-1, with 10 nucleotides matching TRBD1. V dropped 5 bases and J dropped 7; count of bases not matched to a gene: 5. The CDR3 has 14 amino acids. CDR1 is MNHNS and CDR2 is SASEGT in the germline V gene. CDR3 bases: TGTGCCAGCAGTCCCGGGACAGGGGAGAATGAGCAGTTCTTC. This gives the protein CASSPGTGENEQFF.

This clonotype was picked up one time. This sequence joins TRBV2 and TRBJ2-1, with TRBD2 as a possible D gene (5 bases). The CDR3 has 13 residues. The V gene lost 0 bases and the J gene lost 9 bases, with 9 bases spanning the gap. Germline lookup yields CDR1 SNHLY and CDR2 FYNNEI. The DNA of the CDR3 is TGTGCCAGCAGTGAAGCGCTTCGGGGTGAGCAGTTCTTC. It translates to CASSEALRGEQFF.

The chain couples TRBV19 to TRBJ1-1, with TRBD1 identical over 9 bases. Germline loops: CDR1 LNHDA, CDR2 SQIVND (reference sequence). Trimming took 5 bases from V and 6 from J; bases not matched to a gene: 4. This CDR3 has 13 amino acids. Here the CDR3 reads CASSVRDRAEAFF. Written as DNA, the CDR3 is TGTGCCAGTAGTGTCCGGGACAGGGCTGAAGCTTTCTTT.

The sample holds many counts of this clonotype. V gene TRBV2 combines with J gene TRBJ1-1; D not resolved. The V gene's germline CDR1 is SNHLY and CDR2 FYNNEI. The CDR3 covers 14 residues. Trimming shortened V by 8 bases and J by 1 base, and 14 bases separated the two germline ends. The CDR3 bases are TGTGCCAGCTTGACAACGGCAACGAACACTGAAGCTTTCTTT. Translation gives CASLTTATNTEAFF. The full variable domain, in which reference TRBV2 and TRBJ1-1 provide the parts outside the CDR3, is EPEVTQTPSHQVTQMGQEVILRCVPISNHLYFYWYRQILGQKVEFLVSFYNNEISEKSEIFDDQFSVERPDGSNFTLKIRSTKLEDSAMYFCASLTTATNTEAFFGQGTRLTVV.

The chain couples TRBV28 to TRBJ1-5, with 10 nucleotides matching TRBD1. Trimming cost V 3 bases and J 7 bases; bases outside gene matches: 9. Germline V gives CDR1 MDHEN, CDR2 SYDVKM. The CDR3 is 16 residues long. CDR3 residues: CASSLGSGTGEQPQHF. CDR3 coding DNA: TGTGCCAGCAGTTTGGGTTCCGGGACAGGGGAACAGCCCCAGCATTTT.

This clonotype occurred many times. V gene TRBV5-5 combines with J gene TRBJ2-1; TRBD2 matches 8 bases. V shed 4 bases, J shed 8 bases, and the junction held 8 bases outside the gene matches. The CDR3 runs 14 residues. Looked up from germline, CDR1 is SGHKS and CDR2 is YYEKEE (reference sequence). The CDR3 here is CASSPRLAGYEQFF. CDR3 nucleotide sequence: TGTGCCAGCAGCCCCCGCCTAGCGGGCTATGAGCAGTTCTTC.

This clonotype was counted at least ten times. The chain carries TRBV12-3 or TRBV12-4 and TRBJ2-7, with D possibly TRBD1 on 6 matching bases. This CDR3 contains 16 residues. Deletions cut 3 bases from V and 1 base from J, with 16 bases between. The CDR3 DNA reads TGTGCCAGCAGTTTTGAACTTCAGGGGTCTTCCTACGAGCAGTACTTC. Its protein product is CASSFELQGSSYEQYF.

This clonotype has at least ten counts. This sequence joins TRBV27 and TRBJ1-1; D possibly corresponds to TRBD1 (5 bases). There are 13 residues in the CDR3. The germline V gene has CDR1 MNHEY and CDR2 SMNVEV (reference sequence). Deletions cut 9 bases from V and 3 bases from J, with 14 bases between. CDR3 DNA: TGTGCCAGTTGGGACCCCCCATACACTGAAGCTTTCTTT. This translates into CASWDPPYTEAFF.

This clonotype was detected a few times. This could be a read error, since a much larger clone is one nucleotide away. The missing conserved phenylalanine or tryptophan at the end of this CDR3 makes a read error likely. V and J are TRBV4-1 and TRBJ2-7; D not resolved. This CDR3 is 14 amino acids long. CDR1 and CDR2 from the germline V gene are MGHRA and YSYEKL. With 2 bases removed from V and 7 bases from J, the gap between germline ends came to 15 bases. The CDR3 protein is CASSQSGNQREQYS. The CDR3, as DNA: TGCGCCAGCAGCCAATCTGGTAACCAACGGGAGCAGTACTCC.

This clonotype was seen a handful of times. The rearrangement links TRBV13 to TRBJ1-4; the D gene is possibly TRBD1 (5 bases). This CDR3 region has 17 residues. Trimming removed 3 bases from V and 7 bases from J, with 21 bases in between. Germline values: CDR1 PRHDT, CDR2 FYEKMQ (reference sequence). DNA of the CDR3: TGTGCCAGCAGCTTGAGGTTAAGGACTTCGAGGGGTGAAAAACTGTTTTTT. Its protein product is CASSLRLRTSRGEKLFF. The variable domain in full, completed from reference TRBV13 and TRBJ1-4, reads AAGVIQSPRHLIKEKRETATLKCYPIPRHDTVYWYQQGPGQDPQFLISFYEKMQSDKGSIPDRFSAQQFSDYHSELNMSSLELGDSALYFCASSLRLRTSRGEKLFFGSGTQLSVL.

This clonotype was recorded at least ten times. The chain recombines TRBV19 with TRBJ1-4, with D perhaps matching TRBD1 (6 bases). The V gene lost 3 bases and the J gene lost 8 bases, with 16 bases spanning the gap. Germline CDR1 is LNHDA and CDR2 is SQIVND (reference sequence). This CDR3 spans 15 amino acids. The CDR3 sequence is CASSIGGAIWEKLFF. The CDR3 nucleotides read TGTGCCAGTAGTATTGGGGGCGCGATCTGGGAAAAACTGTTTTTT.

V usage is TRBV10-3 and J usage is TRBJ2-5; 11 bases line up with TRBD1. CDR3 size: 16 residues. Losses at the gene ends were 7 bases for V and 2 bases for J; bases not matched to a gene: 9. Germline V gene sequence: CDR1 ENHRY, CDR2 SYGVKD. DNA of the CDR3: TGTGCCATCACAAAAAGAGGGACAGGGGGTCAAGAGACCCAGTACTTC. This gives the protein CAITKRGTGGQETQYF.

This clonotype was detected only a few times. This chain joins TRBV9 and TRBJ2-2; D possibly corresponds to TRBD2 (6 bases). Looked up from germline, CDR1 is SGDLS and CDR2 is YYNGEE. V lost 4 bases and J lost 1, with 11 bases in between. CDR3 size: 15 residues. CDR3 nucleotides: TGTGCCAGCAGCCCCTACGGGGGGAACACCGGGGAGCTGTTTTTT. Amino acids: CASSPYGGNTGELFF. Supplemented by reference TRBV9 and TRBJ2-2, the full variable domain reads DSGVTQTPKHLITATGQRVTLRCSPRSGDLSVYWYQQSLDQGLQFLIQYYNGEERAKGNILERFSAQQFPDLHSELNLSSLELGDSALYFCASSPYGGNTGELFFGEGSRLTVL.

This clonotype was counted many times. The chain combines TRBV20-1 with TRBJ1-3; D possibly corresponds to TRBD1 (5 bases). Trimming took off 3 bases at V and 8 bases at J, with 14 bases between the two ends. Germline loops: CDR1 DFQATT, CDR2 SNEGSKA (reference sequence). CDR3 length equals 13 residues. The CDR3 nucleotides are TGCAGTGCTAGGTTGTCTCAGGGTGACACCATATATTTT. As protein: CSARLSQGDTIYF.

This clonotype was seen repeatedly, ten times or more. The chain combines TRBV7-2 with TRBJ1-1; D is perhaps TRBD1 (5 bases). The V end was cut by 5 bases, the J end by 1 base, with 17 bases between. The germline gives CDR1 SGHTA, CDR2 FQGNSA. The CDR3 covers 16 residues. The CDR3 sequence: CASSLSGTYQNTEAFF. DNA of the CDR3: TGTGCCAGCAGCCTTTCTGGGACCTACCAGAACACTGAAGCTTTCTTT. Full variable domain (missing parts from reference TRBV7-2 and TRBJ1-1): GAGVSQSPSNKVTEKGKDVELRCDPISGHTALYWYRQSLGQGLEFLIYFQGNSAPDKSGLPSDRFSAERTGGSVSTLTIQRTQQEDSAVYLCASSLSGTYQNTEAFFGQGTRLTVV.

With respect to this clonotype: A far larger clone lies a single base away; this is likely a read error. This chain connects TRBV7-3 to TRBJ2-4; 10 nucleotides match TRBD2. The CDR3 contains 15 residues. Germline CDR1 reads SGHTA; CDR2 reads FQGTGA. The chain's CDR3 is CASSFSSGSSNEQVF. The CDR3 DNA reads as TGTGCCAGCAGCTTCTCTAGCGGGAGTTCCAATGAGCAGGTCTTC.

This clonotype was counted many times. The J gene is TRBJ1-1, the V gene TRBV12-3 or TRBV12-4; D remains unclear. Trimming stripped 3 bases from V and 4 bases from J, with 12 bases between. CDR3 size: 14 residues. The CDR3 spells CASSLTGVVTEAFF. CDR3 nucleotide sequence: TGTGCCAGCAGTTTGACGGGTGTGGTCACTGAAGCTTTCTTT.

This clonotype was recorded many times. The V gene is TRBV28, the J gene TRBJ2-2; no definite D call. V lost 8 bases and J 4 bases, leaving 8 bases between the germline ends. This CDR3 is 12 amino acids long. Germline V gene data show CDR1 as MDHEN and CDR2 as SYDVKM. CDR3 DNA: TGTGCCAGCTCCCTCCTCACCGGGGAGCTGTTTTTT. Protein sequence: CASSLLTGELFF.

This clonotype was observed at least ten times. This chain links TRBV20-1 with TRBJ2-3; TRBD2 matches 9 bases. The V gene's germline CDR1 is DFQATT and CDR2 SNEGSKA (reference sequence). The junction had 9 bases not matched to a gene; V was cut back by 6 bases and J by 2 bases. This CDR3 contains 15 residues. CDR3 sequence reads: CSAYERGAPTDTQYF. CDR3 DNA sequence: TGCAGTGCCTACGAGCGGGGGGCTCCCACAGATACGCAGTATTTT.

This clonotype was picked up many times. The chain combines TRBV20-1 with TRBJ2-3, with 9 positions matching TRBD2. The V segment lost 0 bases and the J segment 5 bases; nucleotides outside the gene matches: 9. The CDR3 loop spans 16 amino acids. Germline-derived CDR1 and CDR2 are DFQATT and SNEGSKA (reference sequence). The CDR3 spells CSARDEGGRVEDTQYF. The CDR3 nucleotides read TGCAGTGCTAGAGATGAGGGCGGGAGGGTCGAAGATACGCAGTATTTT.

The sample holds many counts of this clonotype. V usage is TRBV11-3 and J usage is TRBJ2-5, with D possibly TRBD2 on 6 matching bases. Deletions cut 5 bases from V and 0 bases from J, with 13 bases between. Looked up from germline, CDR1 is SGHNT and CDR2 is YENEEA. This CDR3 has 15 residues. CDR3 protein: CASSQTSPNQETQYF. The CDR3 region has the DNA TGTGCCAGCAGCCAGACTAGTCCAAACCAAGAGACCCAGTACTTC.

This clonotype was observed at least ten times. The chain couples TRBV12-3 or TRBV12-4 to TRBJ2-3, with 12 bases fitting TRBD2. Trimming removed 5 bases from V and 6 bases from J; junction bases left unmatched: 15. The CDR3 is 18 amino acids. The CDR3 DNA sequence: TGTGCCAGCAGTCCCTCTAGCGGGAGGGCCGAGGGAGGGGATACGCAGTATTTT. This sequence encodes CASSPSSGRAEGGDTQYF.

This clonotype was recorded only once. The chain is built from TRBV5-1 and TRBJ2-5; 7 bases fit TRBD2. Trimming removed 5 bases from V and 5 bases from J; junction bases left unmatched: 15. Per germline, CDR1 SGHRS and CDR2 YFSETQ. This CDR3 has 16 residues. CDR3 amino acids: CASSPVEAGFGETQYF. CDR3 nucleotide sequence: TGCGCCAGCAGTCCCGTGGAAGCGGGATTCGGGGAGACCCAGTACTTC.

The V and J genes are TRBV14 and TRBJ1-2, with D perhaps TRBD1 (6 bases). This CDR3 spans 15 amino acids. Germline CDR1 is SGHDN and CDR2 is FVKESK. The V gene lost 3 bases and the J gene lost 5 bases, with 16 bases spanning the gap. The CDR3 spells CASSHLTGSPYGYTF. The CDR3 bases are TGTGCCAGCAGCCACCTGACAGGTTCCCCTTATGGCTACACCTTC.

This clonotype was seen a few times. CDR3 residues: CASSQQNRVTDTQYF. For the CDR3, the DNA is TGTGCCAGCAGCCAACAGAACAGGGTAACAGATACGCAGTATTTT. This chain joins TRBV14 and TRBJ2-3; possible D gene TRBD1, 6 bases. The length of the CDR3 is 15 residues. Germline CDR1 is SGHDN and CDR2 is FVKESK. V lost 2 bases and J 3 bases, leaving 12 bases between the germline ends.

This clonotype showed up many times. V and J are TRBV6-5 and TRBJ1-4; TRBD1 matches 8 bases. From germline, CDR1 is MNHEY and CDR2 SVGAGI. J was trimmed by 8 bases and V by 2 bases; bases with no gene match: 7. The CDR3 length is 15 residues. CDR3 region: CASSYPGQGQEKLFF. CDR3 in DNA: TGTGCCAGCAGTTACCCCGGACAGGGACAAGAAAAACTGTTTTTT.

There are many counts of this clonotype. CDR3 DNA sequence: TGCAGTGCTAGACGCCAGCTCTCTTCCTACGAGCAGTACTTC. Residues: CSARRQLSSYEQYF. The chain has TRBV20-1 and TRBJ2-7; D call uncertain. Trimming left V 2 bases short and J 1 base short, with 12 bases between. Germline V lookup: CDR1 DFQATT, CDR2 SNEGSKA (reference sequence). This CDR3 is built from 14 residues.

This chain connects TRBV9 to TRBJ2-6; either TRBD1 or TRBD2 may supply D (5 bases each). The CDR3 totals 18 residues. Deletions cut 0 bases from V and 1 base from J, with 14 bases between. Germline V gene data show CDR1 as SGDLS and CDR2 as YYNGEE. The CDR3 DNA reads TGTGCCAGCAGCGTAGTCCCGGGACCGCTATCTGGGGCCAACGTCCTGACTTTC. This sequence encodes CASSVVPGPLSGANVLTF.

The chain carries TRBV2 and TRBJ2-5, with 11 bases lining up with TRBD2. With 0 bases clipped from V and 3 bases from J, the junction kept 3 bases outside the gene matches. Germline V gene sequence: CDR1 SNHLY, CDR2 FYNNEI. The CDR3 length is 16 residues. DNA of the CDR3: TGTGCCAGCAGTGAAGCTGTACTAGCGGGAGAAGAGACCCAGTACTTC. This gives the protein CASSEAVLAGEETQYF.